One and the same sample provided the 2 T cell receptor beta chains below, sequenced in a study of blood T cell repertoires in COVID-19. Assay: immunoSEQ multiplex PCR; the TCRdb copy retains only in-frame clones and omits some. The repertoire holds some 170,000 clones, with over 70% as singletons. Material: peripheral blood. These receptors were collected from a man between 65 and 80 years old with acute or convalescent COVID-19.

V usage is TRBV7-6 and J usage is TRBJ2-1; 9 bases are shared with TRBD1. The V segment lost 0 bases and the J segment 5 bases; nucleotides outside the gene matches: 2. Germline loops: CDR1 SGHVS, CDR2 FNYEAQ. CDR3 length: 15 residues. CDR3 sequence (DNA): TGTGCCAGCAGCTTAGCCGGGACAGGGCACAATGAGCAGTTCTTC. This translates into CASSLAGTGHNEQFF.

The CDR3 bases are TGTGCCAGCAGCTTAGGAGGGAGAGCGGAGCACACAGATACGCAGTATTTT. This encodes CASSLGGRAEHTDTQYF. The rearrangement joins TRBV7-8 to TRBJ2-3, with D possibly matching TRBD2 (5 bases). This CDR3 spans 17 amino acids. Germline-derived CDR1 and CDR2 are SGHVS and FQNEAQ. The germline V and J ends were trimmed by 1 base and 2 bases, with 16 bases remaining between them.